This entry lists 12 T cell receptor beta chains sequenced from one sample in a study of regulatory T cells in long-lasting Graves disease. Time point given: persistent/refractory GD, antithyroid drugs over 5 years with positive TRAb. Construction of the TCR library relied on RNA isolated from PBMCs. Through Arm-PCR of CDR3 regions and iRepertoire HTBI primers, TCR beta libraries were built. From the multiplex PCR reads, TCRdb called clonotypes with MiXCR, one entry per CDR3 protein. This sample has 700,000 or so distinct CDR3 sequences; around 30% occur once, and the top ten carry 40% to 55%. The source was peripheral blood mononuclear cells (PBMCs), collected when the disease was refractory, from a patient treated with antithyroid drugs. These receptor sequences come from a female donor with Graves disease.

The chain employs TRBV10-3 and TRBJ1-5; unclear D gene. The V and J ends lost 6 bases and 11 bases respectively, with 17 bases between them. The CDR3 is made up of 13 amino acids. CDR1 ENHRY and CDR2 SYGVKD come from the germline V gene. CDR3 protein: CAISPDGIQAQHF. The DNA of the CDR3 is TGTGCCATCAGCCCGGACGGAATACAAGCCCAGCATTTT.

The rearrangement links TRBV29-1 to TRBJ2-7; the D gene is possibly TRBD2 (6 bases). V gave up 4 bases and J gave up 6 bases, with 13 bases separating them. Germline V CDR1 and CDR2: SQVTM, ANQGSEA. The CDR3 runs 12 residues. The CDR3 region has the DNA TGCAGCGTTGGGGATGGAGGGGTCGAGCAGTACTTC. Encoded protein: CSVGDGGVEQYF.

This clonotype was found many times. CDR3 in DNA: TGTGCCAGCAGTGAAGCGTGGCTTAATGGCTACACCTTC. Translating it yields CASSEAWLNGYTF. J is TRBJ1-2 and V is TRBV6-1; unclear D gene. Looked up from germline, CDR1 is MNHNS and CDR2 is SASEGT. The CDR3 extends over 13 amino acids. Trimming stripped 0 bases from V and 6 bases from J, with 8 bases between.

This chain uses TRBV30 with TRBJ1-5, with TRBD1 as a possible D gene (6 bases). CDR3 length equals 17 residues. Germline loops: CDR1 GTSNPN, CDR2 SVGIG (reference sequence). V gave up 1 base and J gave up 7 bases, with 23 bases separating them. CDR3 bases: TGTGCCTGGAGTGAAAGGGGGTACCGAGGTGTTGGACAGCCCCAGCATTTT. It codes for CAWSERGYRGVGQPQHF.

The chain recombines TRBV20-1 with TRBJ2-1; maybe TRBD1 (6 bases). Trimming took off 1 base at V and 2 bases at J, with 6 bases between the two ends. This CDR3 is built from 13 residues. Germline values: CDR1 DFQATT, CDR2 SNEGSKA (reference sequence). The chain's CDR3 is CSARGDTYNEQFF. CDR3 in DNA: TGCAGTGCTAGAGGGGACACCTACAATGAGCAGTTCTTC.

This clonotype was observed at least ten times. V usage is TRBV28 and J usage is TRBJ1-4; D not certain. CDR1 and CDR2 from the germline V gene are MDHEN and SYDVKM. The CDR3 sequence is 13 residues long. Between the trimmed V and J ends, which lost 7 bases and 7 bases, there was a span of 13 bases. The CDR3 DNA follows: TGTGCCAGCATGGCAGAGAGCCTTGAAAAACTGTTTTTT. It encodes CASMAESLEKLFF.

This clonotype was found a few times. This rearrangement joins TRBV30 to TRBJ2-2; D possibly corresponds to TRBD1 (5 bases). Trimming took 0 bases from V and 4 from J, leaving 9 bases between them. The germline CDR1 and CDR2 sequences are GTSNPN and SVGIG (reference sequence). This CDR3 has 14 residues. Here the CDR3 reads CAWSVLRGTGELFF. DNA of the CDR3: TGTGCCTGGAGTGTCCTTAGGGGCACCGGGGAGCTGTTTTTT.

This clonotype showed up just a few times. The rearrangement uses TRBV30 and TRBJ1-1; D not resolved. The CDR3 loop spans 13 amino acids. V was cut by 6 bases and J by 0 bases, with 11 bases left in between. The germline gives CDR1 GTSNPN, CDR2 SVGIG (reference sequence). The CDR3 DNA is TGTGCCTGTCAGAGCCAGATGAACACTGAAGCTTTCTTT. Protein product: CACQSQMNTEAFF. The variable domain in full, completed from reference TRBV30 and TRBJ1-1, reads SQTIHQWPATLVQPVGSPLSLECTVEGTSNPNLYWYRQAAGRGLQLLFYSVGIGQISSEVPQNLSASRPQDRQFILSSKKLLLSDSGFYLCACQSQMNTEAFFGQGTRLTVV.

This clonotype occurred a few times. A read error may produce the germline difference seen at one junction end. In nucleotides, the CDR3 is TGTGCCAGCAGCTTAGATCCCCGGACAGAAGAGACCCAGTGCTTC. It encodes CASSLDPRTEETQCF. This chain connects TRBV11-2 to TRBJ2-5; perhaps TRBD1 as D (6 bases). This CDR3 region has 15 residues. From germline, CDR1 is SGHAT and CDR2 FQNNGV.

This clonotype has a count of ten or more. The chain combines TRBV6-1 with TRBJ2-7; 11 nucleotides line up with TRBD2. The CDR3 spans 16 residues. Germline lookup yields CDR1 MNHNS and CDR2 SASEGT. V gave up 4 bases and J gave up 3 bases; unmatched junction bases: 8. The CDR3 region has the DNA TGTGCCAGCAGTGGCCCAACTAGCGGGAGAAACTACGAGCAGTACTTC. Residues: CASSGPTSGRNYEQYF.

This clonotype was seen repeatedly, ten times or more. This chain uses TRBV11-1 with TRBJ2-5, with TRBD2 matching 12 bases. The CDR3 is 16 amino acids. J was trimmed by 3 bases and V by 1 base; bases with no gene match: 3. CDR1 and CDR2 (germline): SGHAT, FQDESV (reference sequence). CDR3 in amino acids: CASSLGLAGDEETQYF. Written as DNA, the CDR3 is TGTGCCAGCAGCTTAGGACTAGCGGGAGACGAAGAGACCCAGTACTTC.

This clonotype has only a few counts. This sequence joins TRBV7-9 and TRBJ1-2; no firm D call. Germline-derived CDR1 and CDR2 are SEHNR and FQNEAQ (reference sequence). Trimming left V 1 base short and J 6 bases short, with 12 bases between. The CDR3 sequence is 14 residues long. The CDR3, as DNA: TGTGCCAGCAGCTTAGTCGGGCAGCGCCATGGCTACACCTTC. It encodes CASSLVGQRHGYTF.